What follows are 28 T cell receptor beta chains derived from one specimen sequenced in a study of CD8 T cells in Susac syndrome. Reverse transcription of roughly 0.5 to 1 ug RNA was carried out with random hexamers. TCRdb itself ran the immunoSEQ multiplex PCR reads through MiXCR, one entry per CDR3 protein. The table lists around 80,000 distinct CDR3 sequences, around 94% of them singletons. Sequencing was done on a sample of CD8+ T cells from PBMCs. Receptors originate from a human donor in good health.

The chain is built from TRBV20-1 and TRBJ1-1; D ambiguous. The CDR3 sequence is 15 residues long. CDR1 and CDR2 from the germline V gene are DFQATT and SNEGSKA (reference sequence). The V gene lost 1 base and the J gene lost 1 base, with 13 bases spanning the gap. The DNA of the CDR3 is TGCAGTGCTAGAGTACCCGGACGCCCGAACACTGAAGCTTTCTTT. It translates to CSARVPGRPNTEAFF.

The rearrangement joins TRBV20-1 to TRBJ1-1, with D perhaps TRBD1 (6 bases). Germline V gives CDR1 DFQATT, CDR2 SNEGSKA (reference sequence). The CDR3 has 11 amino acids. V was cut by 6 bases and J by 4 bases, with 9 bases left in between. The CDR3 DNA follows: TGCAGTGCGGGAGGGGGCACTGAAGCTTTCTTT. Protein: CSAGGGTEAFF.

This chain uses TRBV3-1 with TRBJ2-2; TRBD1 aligns across 8 bases. The CDR3 totals 13 residues. V lost 10 bases, J lost 4 bases, and 5 bases stayed unmatched. Per the germline V gene, CDR1 is LGHDT and CDR2 is YNNKEL (reference sequence). CDR3 nucleotides: TGTGCCACCGGACAGGGCAGCACCGGGGAGCTGTTTTTT. Translating gives CATGQGSTGELFF.

The chain joins TRBV18 to TRBJ2-2; 8 positions match TRBD1. The germline CDR1 and CDR2 sequences are KGHSH and LQKENI. Trimming cost V 8 bases and J 0 bases; bases outside gene matches: 8. This CDR3 is 16 amino acids long. The CDR3 sequence: CASAPRTGTNTGELFF. The CDR3 bases are TGTGCCAGCGCCCCCAGGACAGGGACGAACACCGGGGAGCTGTTTTTT.

DNA of the CDR3: TGTGCCAGCAGCCATTTGGTCCCTGAAGCTTTCTTT. Encoded protein: CASSHLVPEAFF. The V gene is TRBV11-2, the J gene TRBJ1-1; no clear D gene. The CDR3 is 12 residues long. Germline-derived CDR1 and CDR2 are SGHAT and FQNNGV. V was cut by 5 bases and J by 6 bases, with 10 bases left in between.

The chain carries TRBV12-3 or TRBV12-4 and TRBJ2-2; D is ambiguous. The CDR3 length is 14 residues. The germline V and J ends were trimmed by 4 bases and 9 bases, with 15 bases remaining between them. CDR3 DNA: TGTGCCAGCAGTTCCCCGGGCTGGAGCCGGGAGCTGTTTTTT. It specifies CASSSPGWSRELFF.

This clonotype appeared a single time. The junction departs from the called germline gene at one end, perhaps through a read error. This chain uses TRBV7-7 with TRBJ2-5, with 10 bases that match TRBD2. Germline-derived CDR1 and CDR2 are SSHAT and FNYEAQ (reference sequence). This CDR3 comprises 15 residues. The CDR3 DNA sequence: TGTGCCAGCAGCTCCGAGCGGGGGGGCCAAAAGACCCAGTACTTC. Translation gives CASSSERGGQKTQYF. The variable domain in full, completed from reference TRBV7-7 and TRBJ2-5, reads GAGVSQSPRYKVTKRGQDVTLRCDPISSHATLYWYQQALGQGPEFLTYFNYEAQPDKSGLPSDRFSAERPEGSISTLTIQRTEQRDSAMYRCASSSERGGQKTQYFGPGTRLLVL.

The chain recombines TRBV27 with TRBJ2-1; 8 bases are shared with TRBD2. The CDR3 covers 15 residues. The J segment lost 2 bases and the V segment lost 2 bases, leaving 2 bases of the junction unmatched. Germline CDR1 reads MNHEY; CDR2 reads SMNVEV (reference sequence). CDR3 in amino acids: CASSLGTRTYNEQFF. The CDR3 DNA reads as TGTGCCAGCAGTTTAGGGACTAGAACCTACAATGAGCAGTTCTTC.

This chain connects TRBV29-1 to TRBJ1-1; TRBD1 is a possible D gene (6 bases). Germline values: CDR1 SQVTM, CDR2 ANQGSEA. The CDR3 is made up of 15 amino acids. Trimming stripped 3 bases from V and 5 bases from J, with 19 bases between. The CDR3 protein is CSVEGRGLSGTEAFF. As DNA, the CDR3 is TGCAGCGTTGAGGGCAGGGGCCTCAGTGGAACTGAAGCTTTCTTT.

This clonotype was recorded once. The V call is TRBV29-1, the J call TRBJ2-5, with 9 bases fitting TRBD2. CDR3 length: 17 amino acids. Germline V CDR1 and CDR2: SQVTM, ANQGSEA. V lost 7 bases, J lost 2 bases, and 17 bases stayed unmatched. CDR3 region: CSARLAEWPPPQETQYF. The CDR3 DNA sequence: TGCAGCGCTCGACTAGCGGAGTGGCCCCCCCCTCAAGAGACCCAGTACTTC.

The rearrangement links TRBV12-3 or TRBV12-4 to TRBJ2-1, with D maybe TRBD2 (6 bases). Trimming shortened V by 6 bases and J by 12 bases, and 18 bases separated the two germline ends. The length of the CDR3 is 13 residues. The CDR3 DNA reads TGTGCCAGCAGCCCGGAGGGGTCTTCGGGGCAGTTCTTC. It yields the protein CASSPEGSSGQFF.

J is TRBJ1-1 and V is TRBV5-1; D might be TRBD1 (6 bases). The CDR3 is made up of 15 amino acids. Trimming pared 2 bases from V and 6 bases from J, leaving 17 bases between. Germline V CDR1 and CDR2: SGHRS, YFSETQ. Here the CDR3 reads CASSLIGQRYAEAFF. The CDR3 DNA reads as TGCGCCAGCAGCTTAATCGGACAGAGGTACGCTGAAGCTTTCTTT.

V is TRBV12-3 or TRBV12-4 and J is TRBJ2-5; tentatively, D is TRBD1 or TRBD2 (5 bases each). The V gene lost 6 bases and the J gene lost 5 bases, with 10 bases spanning the gap. The CDR3 sequence is 12 residues long. CDR3 nucleotide sequence: TGTGCCAGCAGCCCCGGGGCGGAGACCCAGTACTTC. It translates to CASSPGAETQYF.

The rearrangement joins TRBV27 to TRBJ2-7; D unresolved. Germline-derived CDR1 and CDR2 are MNHEY and SMNVEV (reference sequence). V gave up 6 bases and J gave up 0 bases, with 15 bases separating them. The CDR3 is 15 amino acids. CDR3 loop: CASSRAESSSYEQYV. CDR3 nucleotides: TGTGCCAGCAGCCGGGCAGAGTCTAGCTCCTACGAGCAGTACGTC.

DNA for the CDR3: TGTGCCATCACCATGACAGGGTTGGGTTCTAATGAGCAGTTCTTC. This encodes CAITMTGLGSNEQFF. This chain joins TRBV10-3 and TRBJ2-1, with 7 bases lining up with TRBD1. Germline CDR1 and CDR2: ENHRY and SYGVKD. J lost 7 bases, V lost 7 bases, and 13 bases had no gene match. This CDR3 contains 15 residues.

This chain connects TRBV15 to TRBJ2-2; 8 nucleotides match TRBD1. Germline V CDR1 and CDR2: LNHNV, YYDKDF (reference sequence). The CDR3 has 15 amino acids. Losses at the gene ends were 7 bases for V and 0 bases for J; bases not matched to a gene: 4. In DNA, the CDR3 is TGTGCCACCAAAGGGACAGGAACGAACACCGGGGAGCTGTTTTTT. Protein sequence: CATKGTGTNTGELFF.

V usage is TRBV9 and J usage is TRBJ1-5; no reliable D call. Between the trimmed V and J ends, which lost 4 bases and 5 bases, there was a span of 13 bases. Germline values: CDR1 SGDLS, CDR2 YYNGEE. The CDR3 runs 14 residues. The chain's CDR3 is CASSPSSGDQPQHF. The CDR3 DNA is TGTGCCAGCAGCCCTAGTTCCGGAGATCAGCCCCAGCATTTT.

The chain uses TRBV28 and TRBJ1-1; the match to TRBD1 covers 7 bases. This CDR3 is built from 16 residues. Trimming removed 7 bases from V and 0 bases from J; junction bases left unmatched: 11. Germline V CDR1 and CDR2: MDHEN, SYDVKM. In nucleotides, the CDR3 is TGTGCCAGCAACATAGGGGGGGGGACAGTGAACACTGAAGCTTTCTTT. It is translated as CASNIGGGTVNTEAFF.

The chain couples TRBV4-1 to TRBJ2-1; a possible D gene is TRBD1 (5 bases). V was cut by 0 bases and J by 0 bases, with 12 bases left in between. Germline V gene data show CDR1 as MGHRA and CDR2 as YSYEKL. This CDR3 spans 17 amino acids. CDR3 sequence reads: CASSQETGRSSYNEQFF. CDR3 DNA: TGCGCCAGCAGCCAAGAAACAGGAAGGAGCTCCTACAATGAGCAGTTCTTC.

The chain links TRBV7-9 to TRBJ1-5; D gene ambiguous. Trimming left V 3 bases short and J 8 bases short, with 20 bases between. This CDR3 contains 16 residues. Per germline, CDR1 SEHNR and CDR2 FQNEAQ (reference sequence). As DNA, the CDR3 is TGTGCCAGCAGCTTCTTCTCGGCCGGCGCAGCCGAGCCCCAGCATTTT. It codes for CASSFFSAGAAEPQHF. Based on the CDR3 plus reference TRBV7-9 and TRBJ1-5, the full variable domain is DTGVSQNPRHKITKRGQNVTFRCDPISEHNRLYWYRQTLGQGPEFLTYFQNEAQLEKSRLLSDRFSAERPKGSFSTLEIQRTEQGDSAMYLCASSFFSAGAAEPQHFGDGTRLSIL.

The V call is TRBV13, the J call TRBJ1-2; 9 bases agree with TRBD1. The CDR3 runs to 16 residues. Germline lookup yields CDR1 PRHDT and CDR2 FYEKMQ (reference sequence). Unmatched junction bases numbered 12, after V lost 4 bases and J lost 6 bases. CDR3 coding DNA: TGTGCCAGCAGCTCGCGACCCCTGAGGACAGGGGATGGCTACACCTTC. Protein sequence: CASSSRPLRTGDGYTF.

The sample holds one count of this clonotype. The chain joins TRBV3-1 to TRBJ2-7; 16 bases are a match to TRBD2. V shed 4 bases, J shed 4 bases, and the junction held 1 base outside the gene matches. Germline CDR1 is LGHDT and CDR2 is YNNKEL (reference sequence). The length of the CDR3 is 15 residues. The CDR3 bases are TGTGCCAGCAGCCCGGGACTAGCGGGAGGGTACGAGCAGTACGTC. Translating it yields CASSPGLAGGYEQYV.

V and J are TRBV12-3 or TRBV12-4 and TRBJ1-1, with D perhaps TRBD1 (6 bases). The ends were cut back, 1 base at V and 0 bases at J, with 9 bases in the middle. This CDR3 spans 15 amino acids. CDR3 nucleotides: TGTGCCAGCAGTTTAGGGCCAGGGGTGAACACTGAAGCTTTCTTT. Protein product: CASSLGPGVNTEAFF.

The table lists this clonotype with a count of one. CDR3 sequence reads: CASRVGGPNTEAFF. The CDR3 DNA reads as TGTGCCAGCAGGGTCGGAGGACCGAACACTGAAGCTTTCTTT. The rearrangement links TRBV7-9 to TRBJ1-1; no clear D gene. The germline gives CDR1 SEHNR, CDR2 FQNEAQ (reference sequence). With 6 bases removed from V and 1 base from J, the gap between germline ends came to 12 bases. This CDR3 spans 14 amino acids.

This sequence joins TRBV27 and TRBJ1-6; D uncertain. The CDR3 is made up of 14 amino acids. V lost 2 bases and J 9 bases, leaving 11 bases between the germline ends. Germline-derived CDR1 and CDR2 are MNHEY and SMNVEV (reference sequence). This CDR3 reads CASSLGTGLSPLHF. CDR3 sequence (DNA): TGTGCCAGCAGTTTAGGTACCGGGCTTTCACCCCTCCACTTT.

The gene calls are TRBV5-6 and TRBJ1-1; D is uncertain. Trimming pared 2 bases from V and 7 bases from J, leaving 12 bases between. Germline V CDR1 and CDR2: SGHDT, YYEEEE. The CDR3 sequence is 13 residues long. Written as DNA, the CDR3 is TGTGCCAGCAGCTTTGGGGAGAGCGGTGAAGCTTTCTTT. Its protein product is CASSFGESGEAFF.

The chain has TRBV20-1 and TRBJ1-2; D is unresolved. V was trimmed by 0 bases and J by 2 bases, leaving 13 bases between them. Germline loops: CDR1 DFQATT, CDR2 SNEGSKA (reference sequence). The CDR3 length is 15 residues. The CDR3 region is CSARDGRNRNYGYTF. DNA of the CDR3: TGCAGTGCTAGAGATGGTCGGAACAGAAACTATGGCTACACCTTC.

This clonotype was seen a single time. This chain uses TRBV20-1 with TRBJ2-4; D call uncertain. The germline V and J ends were trimmed by 0 bases and 0 bases, with 9 bases remaining between them. Per the germline V gene, CDR1 is DFQATT and CDR2 is SNEGSKA (reference sequence). The CDR3 loop spans 15 amino acids. The CDR3 spells CSARDEAIAKNIQYF. The DNA of the CDR3 is TGCAGTGCTAGAGATGAGGCTATAGCCAAAAACATTCAGTACTTC.